The subject of this entry is one T cell receptor (beta chain). The antigen it binds to is not known. Nothing much larger sits one base from this clone, and base qualities are not available. The V end gives up 5 bases and the J end 1 base, leaving 6 bases in the junction not matched to a gene. CDR1 and CDR2 are read off the germline V gene (reference sequence) as LNHDA and SQIVND. The CDR3 holds 16 amino acids from the cysteine to the phenylalanine. Only CDR3 DNA remains: 48 bases, in frame from the first base. This sample stems from a study of blood T cell repertoires in COVID-19 (dated by TCRdb to about 2020). As for the study more broadly: The collaborator samples originated in the United States, Italy and Spain and spanned the acute and convalescent phases of COVID-19. The material from the prospective study consisted of cDNA or gDNA derived from T cells, B-cell-depleted T cells, or PBMCs. The dataset comprised deeply sampled blood TCRbeta repertoires from subjects exposed to, actively infected with, or recovered from COVID-19. The repertoires were made available in a free public database intended to serve as a resource for research on the immune response to SARS-CoV-2. The samples were drawn from two sources: the first 160 participants of the ongoing ImmuneRACE study, and over 950 subjects contributed by 6 global collaborators. The sample metadata nearly always contained a de-identified subject ID, COVID-19 status, age in years and sex. Where HLA class I and class II types were available, the types were taken from metadata supplied by the sample provider, not from assay-based typing. What the research found in general, with its limitations: The amount of clinical and demographic metadata varied by source and participant and was provided uncurated.

Whole blood was collected in K2EDTA tubes by collaborating institutions according to the institutions' own protocols. For TCRbeta analysis, collaborators shipped samples as frozen whole blood, isolated PBMCs, or DNA extracted from either of those sample types. TCRbeta CDR3 regions were amplified from genomic DNA using the immunoSEQ Assay, a bias-controlled multiplex PCR. Concerning the study's data processing: The number of nucleated cells in each sample was estimated from the amplification of reference gene primers within the assay. To quantify the absolute abundance of each unique TCRbeta CDR3 rearrangement, sequence reads were collapsed and filtered. For each sample, productive Simpson clonality was calculated as the square root of Simpson's diversity index over productive rearrangements. TCRdb retrieved this table from immuneACCESS and kept in-frame rearrangements only. Not all clones are present; in checked studies, unresolved V genes account for under half, and no reason is known for the remainder. V and J calls and clone size are given by that table; D and trimming were obtained from the DNA. Within this sample are over 90,000 clones, with roughly 82% of them counted one time only. The biggest ten clones account for around 4% of the sample.

The V and J genes are TRBV19 and TRBJ2-3; the junction holds 10 bases that match TRBD2. The specimen was peripheral blood. This receptor was taken from a human donor in a cohort sampled during active COVID-19. The nucleotide sequence is TGTGCCAGTAGTCAGGCTCTAGCGGGGGGCACAGATACGCAGTATTTT. This sequence encodes CASSQALAGGTDTQYF.